The T cell receptor (beta chain) described here comes from a study of shared clonotypes between healthy human individuals. This table comes from immunoSEQ multiplex PCR, and its TCRdb copy is limited to in-frame clones, with some not included. The table records roughly 2.2 million clones, approximately 95% of them present only once. Adult donors, all healthy and HIV-negative, had no recent acute infections or vaccinations. In the CD4+ fraction, cells were divided into CD45RA+ naive and CD45RA-negative memory subsets. As to this clone: As yet, its antigen is unknown.

Broader study findings: Since donors were few, the genetic and exposure-history diversity represented was limited. Larger estimated richness was generally seen in naive subsets than in memory subsets.

Per the germline V gene, CDR1 is SGHRS and CDR2 is YFSETQ. This CDR3 comprises 14 residues. V was clipped by 4 bases and J by 3 bases; unmatched bases: 6. The rearrangement uses TRBV5-1 and TRBJ2-7; 8 positions match TRBD1. Sequenced sample: naive CD4+ T cells from PBMCs. Documented subset: CD45RA+ positively selected. This clonotype was sampled from a man aged 18 to 29 in good health. Some clones in this sample may be carry-over from other donors' samples. In nucleotides, the CDR3 is TGCGCCAGCAGCCCCGGACAGGGTGACTACGAGCAGTACTTC. Amino acid sequence: CASSPGQGDYEQYF.